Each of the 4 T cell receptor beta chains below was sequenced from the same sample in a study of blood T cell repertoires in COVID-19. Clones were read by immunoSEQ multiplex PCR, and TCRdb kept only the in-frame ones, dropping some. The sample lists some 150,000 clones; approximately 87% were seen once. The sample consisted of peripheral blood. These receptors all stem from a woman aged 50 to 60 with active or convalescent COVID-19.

The CDR3 reads CASSLLYSNYGYTF. The CDR3 coding sequence is TGTGCCAGCAGTTTATTGTACAGTAACTATGGCTACACCTTC. This chain links TRBV28 with TRBJ1-2; D is undetermined. Trimming pared 1 base from V and 1 base from J, leaving 7 bases between. The germline V gene has CDR1 MDHEN and CDR2 SYDVKM. The CDR3 length is 14 residues.

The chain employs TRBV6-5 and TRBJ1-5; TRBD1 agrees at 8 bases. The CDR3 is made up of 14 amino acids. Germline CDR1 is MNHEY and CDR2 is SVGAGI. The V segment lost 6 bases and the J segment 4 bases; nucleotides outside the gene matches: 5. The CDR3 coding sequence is TGTGCCAGCAGGCCCGGACAGGGAAATCAGCCCCAGCATTTT. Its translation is CASRPGQGNQPQHF.

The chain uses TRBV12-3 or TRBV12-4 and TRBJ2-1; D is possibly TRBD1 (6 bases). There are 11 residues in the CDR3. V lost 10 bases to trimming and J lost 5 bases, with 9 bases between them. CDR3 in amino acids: CAINRDNEQFF. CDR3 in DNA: TGTGCCATAAACAGGGACAATGAGCAGTTCTTC.

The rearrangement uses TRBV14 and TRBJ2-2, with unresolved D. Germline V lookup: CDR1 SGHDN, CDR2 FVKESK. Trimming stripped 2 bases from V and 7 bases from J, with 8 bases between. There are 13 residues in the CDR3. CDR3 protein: CASSQSRSGELFF. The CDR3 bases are TGTGCCAGCAGCCAAAGTCGGAGCGGGGAGCTGTTTTTT.